The present TCR beta chain was sequenced within a study of blood T cell repertoires in COVID-19. The assay was immunoSEQ multiplex PCR, and TCRdb's table has in-frame clones only and misses some. The profile shows 60,000 to 80,000 clones, about 88% of them singletons. Trimming stripped 10 bases from V and 3 bases from J, with 16 bases between. Germline loops: CDR1 SNHLY, CDR2 FYNNEI. The CDR3 consists of 14 residues. This TCR came from a human donor in a cohort sampled during active COVID-19. The material sequenced was peripheral blood. The chain recombines TRBV2 with TRBJ1-3; D possibly corresponds to TRBD1 (5 bases). The CDR3 sequence: CANDDRHRGNTIYF. The CDR3 region has the DNA TGTGCCAACGACGACAGACATCGTGGAAACACCATATATTTT.